The rows below give T cell receptor beta chains drawn from one sample of a study of memory CD4+ T cells and cytomegalovirus serostatus. Only in-frame clones appear in the TCRdb table, and some are missing; sequencing was by immunoSEQ multiplex PCR. Of approximately 30,000 clones listed, around 76% are singletons. Sequenced: memory CD4+ T cells from blood. The receptors here all came from an adult in good health and CMV-seronegative. Some clones in this sample may be carry-over from other donors' samples. Both conserved end residues are part of each CDR3. A D gene is named only where the DNA matches it firmly. Part of the rows lack a size; the others show once, few, many or a class for expanded clones.

D gene	clone size	J gene	V gene	CDR3 protein	CDR3 DNA
-	-	TRBJ2-7	TRBV30	CAWDGGRNEQYF	TGTGCCTGGGACGGGGGTCGGAACGAGCAGTACTTC
TRBD1	-	TRBJ2-2	TRBV11-2	CASSLSTGGATGELFF	TGTGCCAGCAGCTTATCGACAGGGGGCGCGACCGGGGAGCTGTTTTTT
-	-	TRBJ1-1	TRBV5-4	CASSSKGEPPSGAFF	TGTGCCAGCAGCTCGAAAGGTGAACCCCCCAGTGGAGCTTTCTTT
-	-	TRBJ1-2	TRBV2	CASSNRVRNYGYTF	TGTGCCAGCAGTAACAGGGTTAGGAACTATGGCTACACCTTC
-	-	TRBJ1-3	TRBV19	CASSIGDPGNTIYF	TGTGCCAGTAGTATCGGGGATCCTGGAAACACCATATATTTT
-	-	TRBJ2-7	TRBV11-3	CASSTWGEGALYEQYF	TGTGCCAGCAGCACCTGGGGAGAAGGGGCCCTGTACGAGCAGTACTTC
TRBD2	-	TRBJ2-3	TRBV4-2	CASSIAGGHEDTQYF	TGTGCCAGCAGCATAGCGGGGGGTCACGAAGATACGCAGTATTTT
-	-	TRBJ2-2	TRBV2	CASIRGSNTGELFF	TGTGCCAGCATTCGAGGATCGAACACCGGGGAGCTGTTTTTT
-	-	TRBJ1-3	TRBV7-2	CASSSPGQSIEYTIYF	TGTGCCAGCAGCTCACCTGGACAGAGTATTGAATACACCATATATTTT
-	-	TRBJ1-3	TRBV6-1	CASSNDYSTIYF	TGTGCCAGCAGTAATGACTACAGCACCATATATTTT
-	-	TRBJ2-7	TRBV7-2	CASSLEAPWTSPYEQYF	TGTGCCAGCAGCTTAGAGGCTCCCTGGACTTCCCCCTACGAGCAGTACTTC
TRBD2	-	TRBJ2-7	TRBV5-6	CASSWTSGGPDYEQYF	TGTGCCAGCAGCTGGACTAGCGGGGGGCCTGATTACGAGCAGTACTTC
-	-	TRBJ1-3	TRBV28	CASSSPGQSSGNTIYF	TGTGCCAGCAGTTCCCCGGGGCAGAGCTCTGGAAACACCATATATTTT
-	-	TRBJ2-1	TRBV29-1	CSDLRGTEQFF	TGCAGCGACTTGAGGGGGACAGAGCAGTTCTTC
TRBD1	-	TRBJ1-1	TRBV5-6	CASSRDRGRWDTEAFF	TGTGCCAGCAGCCGGGACAGGGGGCGATGGGACACTGAAGCTTTCTTT
-	-	TRBJ2-4	TRBV2	CASSEKRGQKNIQYF	TGTGCCAGCAGTGAGAAGCGAGGACAGAAAAACATTCAGTACTTC
TRBD2	-	TRBJ2-5	TRBV4-2	CASSQGAGGGALETQYF	TGTGCCAGCAGCCAAGGGGCTGGCGGGGGGGCCCTGGAGACCCAGTACTTC
-	-	TRBJ2-2	TRBV5-1	CASAPRGNWNTGELFF	TGCGCCAGCGCCCCCAGGGGCAATTGGAACACCGGGGAGCTGTTTTTT
TRBD1	-	TRBJ2-6	TRBV9	CASSVGQGSGANVLTF	TGTGCCAGCAGCGTAGGACAGGGTTCTGGGGCCAACGTCCTGACTTTC
-	-	TRBJ2-1	TRBV28	CASSSPPDYRKNNEQFF	TGTGCCAGCAGTTCTCCCCCAGACTACAGGAAGAACAATGAGCAGTTCTTC
-	-	TRBJ2-7	TRBV5-1	CASSSSRTHSNYEQYF	TGCGCCAGCAGCTCATCTAGGACGCATTCCAACTACGAGCAGTACTTC
-	-	TRBJ1-5	TRBV19	CASSIDRFSNQPQHF	TGTGCCAGTAGTATCGACAGGTTCAGCAATCAGCCCCAGCATTTT
-	-	TRBJ2-1	TRBV7-9	CASSAWTYNEQFF	TGTGCCAGCAGCGCCTGGACCTACAATGAGCAGTTCTTC
-	few	TRBJ2-7	TRBV5-1	CASSSSGQAYEQYF	TGCGCCAGCAGCTCCTCGGGACAAGCCTACGAGCAGTACTTC
-	-	TRBJ2-7	TRBV10-1	CASSDSLPYEQYF	TGCGCCAGCAGTGACAGTCTTCCCTACGAGCAGTACTTC
-	-	TRBJ2-7	TRBV2	CASKWGSSTYEQYF	TGTGCCAGCAAGTGGGGGTCCTCTACCTACGAGCAGTACTTC
TRBD1	-	TRBJ1-1	TRBV28	CASSSPGQGAYAFF	TGTGCCAGCAGTTCGCCGGGACAGGGGGCTTACGCTTTCTTT
-	-	TRBJ2-5	TRBV11-3	CASSSAGETQYF	TGTGCCAGCAGCTCGGCCGGAGAGACCCAGTACTTC
TRBD1	-	TRBJ2-7	TRBV2	CASSATDRDEQYF	TGTGCCAGCAGTGCCACGGACAGGGACGAGCAGTACTTC
TRBD2	-	TRBJ2-3	TRBV5-6	CASSEDIAGSTDTQYF	TGTGCCAGCAGCGAAGACATAGCGGGGAGCACAGATACGCAGTATTTT
-	-	TRBJ2-3	TRBV5-1	CASSLQGPDTQYF	TGCGCCAGCAGCCTACAGGGTCCAGATACGCAGTATTTT
TRBD2	-	TRBJ2-3	TRBV7-9	CASSPETSGGTSTDTQYF	TGTGCCAGCAGCCCAGAGACTAGCGGGGGCACCAGCACAGATACGCAGTATTTT
-	few	TRBJ1-1	TRBV5-1	CASSLNPPNTEAFF	TGCGCCAGCAGCTTGAACCCCCCGAACACTGAAGCTTTCTTT
-	-	TRBJ2-3	TRBV11-3	CASSFAGSGVGDTQYF	TGTGCCAGCAGCTTCGCCGGCTCGGGGGTGGGAGATACGCAGTATTTT
-	-	TRBJ2-2	TRBV28	CASSLGAVYTGELFF	TGTGCCAGCAGCCTGGGGGCGGTTTACACCGGGGAGCTGTTTTTT
-	once	TRBJ1-6	TRBV6-6	CASISNRMYNSPLHF	TGTGCCAGCATTAGTAACAGGATGTATAATTCACCCCTCCACTTT
TRBD1	-	TRBJ2-2	TRBV7-6	CASSSTPSGGNTGELFF	TGTGCCAGCAGCTCGACTCCATCAGGGGGCAACACCGGGGAGCTGTTTTTT